This T cell receptor beta chain was profiled in a study of blood T cell repertoires in COVID-19 (TCRdb year 2020). Concerning the study at large: Collaborator samples came from the United States, Italy and Spain and covered acute and convalescent phases of COVID-19. The prospective study material was composed of cDNA or gDNA derived from T cells, B-cell-depleted T cells, or PBMCs. The dataset comprised deeply sampled blood TCRbeta repertoires from subjects exposed to, actively infected with, or recovered from COVID-19. The repertoires were released in a freely available public database meant as a resource for research on the immune response to SARS-CoV-2. Samples came from the ongoing ImmuneRACE study (first 160 participants) plus 1,254 subjects from 6 global collaborators. Nearly every sample came with metadata listing a de-identified subject ID, COVID-19 status, age in years and sex. Where available, HLA class I and class II types were taken from metadata supplied by the sample provider and were not determined by assay-based typing.

Collaborating institutions collected whole blood in K2EDTA tubes following their own protocols. For TCRbeta analysis, collaborators shipped samples in one of three forms: frozen whole blood, isolated PBMCs, or DNA extracted from either of those sample types. TCRbeta CDR3 regions were amplified from genomic DNA by means of the immunoSEQ Assay, a bias-controlled multiplex PCR. The study's processing was this. The number of nucleated cells in each sample was estimated from the amplification of reference gene primers within the assay. Sequence reads were collapsed and filtered to measure the absolute abundance of every unique TCRbeta CDR3 rearrangement. For each sample, productive Simpson clonality was calculated as the square root of Simpson's diversity index across productive rearrangements. As stored in TCRdb, this immuneACCESS dataset retains in-frame rearrangements with V and J assigned. A fraction of the clones does not appear; measured against another copy, unresolved V genes explain less than half of the discrepancy, and the remainder lacks a known reason. For V, J and clone size, that table is used; D and trimming come from the DNA. Recorded for this sample are over 100,000 clones; 75% to 85% of them occurred a single time. Approximately 4.2% of the sample comes from the top ten.

Overall study results and their limits: How much clinical and demographic metadata was included differed by source and by participant, and the metadata was provided uncurated.

This clone occurred once. Its antigen is unknown. Base qualities were left out, and no much larger clone turns up one base away. The material sequenced was peripheral blood. The TCR originated in a woman aged 80 or older with acute or convalescent COVID-19.

The CDR3 loop reads CASSPAGREETQYF. Read as DNA, the sequence is TGTGCCAGCAGCCCAGCCGGGAGAGAAGAGACCCAGTACTTC. The rearrangement combines TRBV27 with TRBJ2-5; the best D guess is TRBD2, with 6 bases matching. V is clipped by 6 bases and J by 3 bases, and the sequence between their germline boundaries is 14 bases long. CDR1 and CDR2 are drawn from the germline V gene (reference sequence): MNHEY, SMNVEV. From the cysteine through the phenylalanine, the CDR3 covers 14 amino acids. CDR3 DNA is the only sequence kept; it has 42 bases, read in frame from the first base.